These 16 T cell receptor beta chains originate from one sample sequenced in a study of T cells in Graves' hyperthyroidism and ophthalmopathy. RNA transcripts gave rise to amplified TCR beta CDR3 regions. Researchers ran a first-round RT-PCR on the TCR CDR3 using the HTBI primer set. Each CDR3 protein gets one entry after TCRdb re-called the multiplex PCR reads with MiXCR. The sample lists about 510,000 distinct CDR3 sequences; about 45% were seen once. Sequencing was carried out using peripheral blood or thyroid tissue (not recorded which). These receptors were collected from an adult woman with Graves' disease, either hyperthyroidism or ophthalmopathy (not recorded which).

A note on this clonotype: A much larger clone lies one base from this, so it may be a read error. The V gene is TRBV5-6, the J gene TRBJ1-1; the match to TRBD1 covers 9 bases. The CDR3 is 18 residues long. CDR1 and CDR2 from the germline V gene are SGHDT and YYEEEE. The CDR3 DNA reads as TGTGCCAGCAGCAACCCGGACAGGGGCTTAGAAATGAACACTGAAGCTTCCTTT. Translation gives CASSNPDRGLEMNTEASF.

This clonotype has only one observation. The rearrangement links TRBV12-3 or TRBV12-4 to TRBJ2-5; 12 bases are shared with TRBD2. This CDR3 has 16 amino acids. V lost 3 bases, J lost 5 bases, and 7 bases stayed unmatched. CDR3 residues: CASSLAASGRGETQYF. CDR3 sequence (DNA): TGTGCCAGCAGTTTGGCGGCTAGCGGGAGGGGGGAGACCCAGTACTTC.

A few counts support this clonotype. The rearrangement joins TRBV30 to TRBJ1-2, with 10 bases identical to TRBD1. The germline CDR1 and CDR2 sequences are GTSNPN and SVGIG (reference sequence). Trimming cost V 2 bases and J 6 bases; bases outside gene matches: 9. The CDR3 is 15 residues long. CDR3 nucleotide sequence: TGTGCCTGGAGTATCGGACAGGGGGTCGATAATGGCTACACCTTC. Translated, it gives CAWSIGQGVDNGYTF. The full variable domain, its missing parts supplied by reference TRBV30 and TRBJ1-2, is SQTIHQWPATLVQPVGSPLSLECTVEGTSNPNLYWYRQAAGRGLQLLFYSVGIGQISSEVPQNLSASRPQDRQFILSSKKLLLSDSGFYLCAWSIGQGVDNGYTFGSGTRLTVV.

This clonotype was observed many times. The chain links TRBV5-1 to TRBJ2-2, with 10 bases fitting TRBD1. The CDR3 has 13 residues. Germline V gene sequence: CDR1 SGHRS, CDR2 YFSETQ. Losses at the gene ends were 7 bases for V and 5 bases for J; bases not matched to a gene: 2. Here the CDR3 DNA reads TGCGCCAGCGGACAGGGGGGGACCGGGGAGCTGTTTTTT. This translates into CASGQGGTGELFF. The full variable domain, rest sourced from reference TRBV5-1 and TRBJ2-2, is KAGVTQTPRYLIKTRGQQVTLSCSPISGHRSVSWYQQTPGQGLQFLFEYFSETQRNKGNFPGRFSGRQFSNSRSEMNVSTLELGDSALYLCASGQGGTGELFFGEGSRLTVL.

V is TRBV15 and J is TRBJ1-4; D is unclear. Deletions cut 2 bases from V and 4 bases from J, with 11 bases between. The CDR3 is 15 amino acids. The germline CDR1 and CDR2 sequences are LNHNV and YYDKDF (reference sequence). The CDR3 nucleotides are TGTGCCACCAGCAGAAAGGGCCTGAATAATGAAAAACTGTTTTTT. Its translation is CATSRKGLNNEKLFF.

This clonotype has at least ten counts. CDR3 amino acids: CASSLMENYGYTF. The CDR3 DNA reads TGTGCCAGCAGCTTAATGGAGAACTATGGCTACACCTTC. The chain has TRBV7-9 and TRBJ1-2; D unclear. Between the trimmed V and J ends, which lost 2 bases and 2 bases, there was a span of 6 bases. Germline CDR1 reads SEHNR; CDR2 reads FQNEAQ (reference sequence). The CDR3 consists of 13 residues.

The CDR3 DNA reads as TGTGCCAGCAGTTTTAGGCCGGACACTGAAAAACTGTTTTTT. Translated, it gives CASSFRPDTEKLFF. The chain has TRBV12-3 or TRBV12-4 and TRBJ1-4, with D tentatively TRBD1 (5 bases). Trimming removed 3 bases at V and 7 bases at J, with 12 bases between. The CDR3 sequence is 14 residues long.

V usage is TRBV25-1 and J usage is TRBJ1-2; D may be TRBD1 (6 bases). V lost 2 bases to trimming and J lost 6 bases, with 22 bases between them. Germline CDR1 is MGHDK and CDR2 is SYGVNS. The CDR3 length is 17 residues. This chain's CDR3 is CASSEVNPGQLSDGYTF. Here the CDR3 DNA reads TGTGCCAGCAGTGAAGTTAACCCGGGACAATTATCTGATGGCTACACCTTC.

J is TRBJ1-1 and V is TRBV29-1, with D maybe TRBD1 (5 bases). CDR3 length: 15 residues. Deletions cut 3 bases from V and 0 bases from J, with 14 bases between. Germline-derived CDR1 and CDR2 are SQVTM and ANQGSEA. The CDR3 sequence: CSVDGGSFMNTEAFF. The DNA of the CDR3 is TGCAGCGTTGACGGGGGATCCTTCATGAACACTGAAGCTTTCTTT. Together with reference TRBV29-1 and TRBJ1-1, the CDR3 gives the full variable domain: SAVISQKPSRDICQRGTSLTIQCQVDSQVTMMFWYRQQPGQSLTLIATANQGSEATYESGFVIDKFPISRPNLTFSTLTVSNMSPEDSSIYLCSVDGGSFMNTEAFFGQGTRLTVV.

The chain joins TRBV7-9 to TRBJ1-2; D ambiguous. There are 15 residues in the CDR3. Germline V gene data show CDR1 as SEHNR and CDR2 as FQNEAQ (reference sequence). The germline V and J ends were trimmed by 5 bases and 4 bases, with 17 bases remaining between them. The CDR3 loop reads CASSPRTDRSYGYTF. The CDR3 nucleotides read TGTGCCAGCAGCCCAAGGACCGACCGAAGCTATGGCTACACCTTC.

This clonotype showed up many times. This chain joins TRBV25-1 and TRBJ1-6, with a possible D match to TRBD1 (5 bases). V dropped 1 base and J dropped 7 bases, with 11 bases sitting between them. CDR1 MGHDK and CDR2 SYGVNS come from the germline V gene. This CDR3 comprises 15 residues. DNA for the CDR3: TGTGCCAGCAGTGAATCAGACAGAGGGAATTCACCCCTCCACTTT. Its protein is CASSESDRGNSPLHF.

To note about this clonotype: One end of the junction does not line up with germline, which may come from a read error. J is TRBJ2-7 and V is TRBV3-1, with unresolved D. CDR1 and CDR2 (germline): LGHDT, YNNKEL (reference sequence). The CDR3 runs to 14 residues. The CDR3 DNA follows: TGTGCCAGCACCCAAGCTCTAGATTCCTACGAGCAGTACTTC. As protein: CASTQALDSYEQYF.

Ten or more counts support this clonotype. V usage is TRBV29-1 and J usage is TRBJ2-5, with 12 bases lining up with TRBD2. The V segment lost 5 bases and the J segment 2 bases; nucleotides outside the gene matches: 6. The CDR3 is 15 amino acids. The V gene's germline CDR1 is SQVTM and CDR2 ANQGSEA. CDR3: CSVSLAGGRQETQYF. The CDR3 DNA reads as TGCAGCGTTTCCCTAGCGGGAGGGAGGCAAGAGACCCAGTACTTC.

This clonotype has a count of ten or more. Lacking the conserved final phenylalanine or tryptophan, this CDR3 likely reflects a read error. This chain links TRBV25-1 with TRBJ1-2; 11 bases agree with TRBD1. This CDR3 region has 13 residues. After removal of 6 bases from V and 6 bases from J, the junction contained 3 bases not matched to a gene. Germline CDR1 is MGHDK and CDR2 is SYGVNS. CDR3 sequence: CASSEDRGHGYTL. CDR3 coding DNA: TGTGCCAGCAGCGAGGACAGGGGGCATGGCTACACCCTC.

V and J are TRBV29-1 and TRBJ2-7; 9 bases map to TRBD1. J was trimmed by 5 bases and V by 8 bases; bases with no gene match: 7. The length of the CDR3 is 12 residues. The germline V gene has CDR1 SQVTM and CDR2 ANQGSEA. The chain's CDR3 is CSLGQGNHEQYF. In nucleotides, the CDR3 is TGCAGCTTAGGACAGGGGAACCACGAGCAGTACTTC.

This clonotype appeared a few times. The gene calls are TRBV28 and TRBJ2-7, with a possible D match to TRBD1 (5 bases). Per germline, CDR1 MDHEN and CDR2 SYDVKM. The CDR3 length is 14 residues. V lost 3 bases and J 1 base, leaving 10 bases between the germline ends. The CDR3 spells CASSLSDTSYEQYF. Written as DNA, the CDR3 is TGTGCCAGCAGTTTGTCGGACACATCCTACGAGCAGTACTTC.